This T cell receptor (beta chain) stems from a study of T-cell reconstitution after alpha-beta-depleted transplantation in children. V lost 0 bases and J lost 5; bases outside the gene matches: 7. Per the germline V gene, CDR1 is SGHRS and CDR2 is YFSETQ. This CDR3 spans 17 amino acids. This clonotype appeared a few times. Construction of the TCRbeta library involved unique molecular identifiers. One entry per CDR3 protein, called by TCRdb with MiXCR from the PCR reads. Of approximately 270,000 distinct CDR3 sequences listed, over 8% are singletons. The specimen was PBMCs from the stem cell graft donor, collected from the stem cell graft. The chain combines TRBV5-1 with TRBJ2-4, with 11 positions matching TRBD2. The TCR was taken from a human donor who donated a stem cell graft to a child with SCID. CDR3 sequence (DNA): TGCGCCAGCAGCTTGGCCGTAGCGGGGGGGCCCCAAAACATTCAGTACTTC. Amino acid sequence: CASSLAVAGGPQNIQYF.